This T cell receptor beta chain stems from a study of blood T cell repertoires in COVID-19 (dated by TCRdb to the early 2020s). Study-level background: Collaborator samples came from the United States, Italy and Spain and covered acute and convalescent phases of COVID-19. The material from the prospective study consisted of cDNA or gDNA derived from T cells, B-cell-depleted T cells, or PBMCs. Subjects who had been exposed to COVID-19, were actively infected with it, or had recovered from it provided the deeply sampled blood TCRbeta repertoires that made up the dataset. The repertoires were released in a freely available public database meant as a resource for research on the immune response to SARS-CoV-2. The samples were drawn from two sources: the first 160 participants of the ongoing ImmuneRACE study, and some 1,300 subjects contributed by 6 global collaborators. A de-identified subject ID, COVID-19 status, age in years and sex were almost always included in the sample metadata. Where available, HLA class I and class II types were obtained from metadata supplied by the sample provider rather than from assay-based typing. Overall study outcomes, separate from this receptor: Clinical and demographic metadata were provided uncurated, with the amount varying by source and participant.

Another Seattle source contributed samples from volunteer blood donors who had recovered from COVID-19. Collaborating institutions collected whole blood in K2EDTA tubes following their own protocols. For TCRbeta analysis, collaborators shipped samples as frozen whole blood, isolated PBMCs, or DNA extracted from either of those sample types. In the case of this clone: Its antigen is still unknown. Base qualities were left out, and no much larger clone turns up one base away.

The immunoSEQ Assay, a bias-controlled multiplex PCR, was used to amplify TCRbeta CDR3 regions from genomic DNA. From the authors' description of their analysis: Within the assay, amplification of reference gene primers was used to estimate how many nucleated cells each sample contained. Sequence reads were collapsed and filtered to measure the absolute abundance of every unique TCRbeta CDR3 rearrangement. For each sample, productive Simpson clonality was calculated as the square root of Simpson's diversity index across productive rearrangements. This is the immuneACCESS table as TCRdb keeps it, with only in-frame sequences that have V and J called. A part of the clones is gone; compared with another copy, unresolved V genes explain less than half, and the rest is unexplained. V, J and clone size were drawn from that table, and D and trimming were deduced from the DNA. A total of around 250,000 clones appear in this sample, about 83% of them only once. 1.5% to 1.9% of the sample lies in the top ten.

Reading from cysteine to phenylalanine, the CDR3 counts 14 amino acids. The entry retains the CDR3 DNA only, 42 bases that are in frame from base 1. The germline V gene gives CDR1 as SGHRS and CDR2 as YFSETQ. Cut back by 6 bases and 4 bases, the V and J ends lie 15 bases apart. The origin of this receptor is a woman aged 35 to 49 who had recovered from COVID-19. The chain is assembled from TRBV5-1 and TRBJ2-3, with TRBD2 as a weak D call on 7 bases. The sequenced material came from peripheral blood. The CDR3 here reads CASTSGGIADTQYF. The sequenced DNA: TGCGCCAGCACTTCGGGGGGCATAGCAGATACGCAGTATTTT.